The entry below gives a single T cell receptor (beta chain) sequence along with its context. The antigen it binds to is not known. One base away there is no much larger clone; base qualities are not given. The germline V gene sets CDR1 to MGHRA and CDR2 to YSYEKL. V was cut back by 1 base and J by 0 bases, leaving a gap of 7 bases between them. The cysteine opens and the phenylalanine closes a CDR3 of 14 amino acids. Only the CDR3 region is kept as DNA, spanning 42 bases read in frame from base 1. Genomic DNA was extracted from sorted cells for sequencing of the TCRbeta CDR3 region. TCRbeta CDR3 regions were sequenced using the immunoSEQ Assay. The table was pulled from immuneACCESS by TCRdb, which kept in-frame rearrangements only. Such tables lose some clones; where checked, under half of the loss comes from unresolved V genes, and the rest has no known cause. Present in this sample are tens of thousands of clones, around four fifths of which were seen just once. Approximately 11% of the sample is held by the ten biggest clonotypes.

The trial excluded patients who had a history of autoimmune disease or were on systemic immunosuppression. In every dose cohort, peripheral blood was drawn for TCR sequencing at baseline, cycle 4 day 1, and cycle 7 day 1. Samples were obtained from an open-label, multicenter, first-in-human phase I dose-escalation trial of ivuxolimab. Adults with locally advanced or metastatic melanoma, renal cell, hepatocellular, or head and neck squamous cell carcinoma were enrolled in the trial. CD4+ and CD8+ T cells were sorted separately from peripheral blood before TCR sequencing. The sample is drawn from a study of OX40 agonist ivuxolimab in advanced cancers. A note on the overall study: Ivuxolimab, which targeted the costimulatory receptor OX40 (CD134), was an agonistic, fully human IgG2 monoclonal antibody. The point of sequencing TCRbeta in the periphery was to test whether ivuxolimab changed TCR sequence diversity and drove clonal T-cell expansion. The dose-escalation cohort was roughly 80% male with a mean age of about 58 years, ranging from roughly 23 to 79. Intravenous ivuxolimab was administered to patients every 2 weeks at six dose levels: 0.01, 0.1, 0.3, 1.5, 3 and 10 mg/kg. Among the roughly 52 dose-escalation patients, around 19 had hepatocellular carcinoma, around 15 melanoma, 9 renal cell carcinoma and 9 head and neck cancer. Three dose-escalation patients achieved partial responses, one with hepatocellular carcinoma and two with cutaneous melanoma. The paper describes the monotherapy dose-escalation part (N of about 52 patients) of the phase I trial of ivuxolimab. Patients were allowed to have had prior anti-PD-1, anti-PD-L1 or anti-CTLA-4 therapy, and 40% of the dose-escalation patients had previously received checkpoint inhibitors. General conclusions and limits of the study: In partial responders in the 0.1-3.0 mg/kg groups, normalized peripheral clonal expansion was found to be among the lowest, especially among CD8+ T cells. After ivuxolimab, CD8+ T cells had more expanded clones than CD4+ T cells on average. Low levels of normalized T-cell clonal expansion were also seen in some patients who did not respond. At doses of 0.1 to 3.0 mg/kg, clonal expansion of both CD4+ and CD8+ blood T cells was observed from baseline to week 6. Which antigens the clonally expanded peripheral T cells were specific for was not determined.

The sequence is built from TRBV4-1 and TRBJ2-7; the D gene remains uncertain. The TCR comes from an adult with an advanced solid tumor such as melanoma, head and neck, liver or kidney cancer. The specimen comprised CD4+ or CD8+ T cells sorted from blood, sampled in a trial of the OX40 agonist ivuxolimab. The DNA sequence is given as TGCGCCAGCAGCCAAGCTACAGCCTCCTACGAGCAGTACTTC. This codes for CASSQATASYEQYF.